These 18 T cell receptor beta chains were all obtained from the same sample, sequenced in a study of T-cell reconstitution after alpha-beta-depleted transplantation in children. The library targeted TCRbeta and was prepared with unique molecular identifiers. Each CDR3 protein gets one entry after TCRdb re-called the PCR reads with MiXCR. The data show 750,000 to 950,000 distinct CDR3 sequences, 15% to 20% seen once. The sequences come from PBMCs, mostly from graft donor cells, collected 360 days after TCRalphabeta/CD19-depleted stem cell transplant. Receptor source: a male patient between 10 and 17 years old who had a stem cell transplant for acute lymphoblastic leukemia, so the T cells may come from the graft donor.

The chain has TRBV24-1 and TRBJ2-1, with TRBD1 as a possible D gene (5 bases). This CDR3 spans 15 amino acids. Germline V gene lookup returns CDR1 KGHDR and CDR2 SFDVKD. Trimming removed 3 bases from V and 6 bases from J, with 14 bases in between. Written as DNA, the CDR3 is TGTGCCACCAGTGATCCTTATGTCCAGGGCAATGAGCAGTTCTTC. Protein sequence: CATSDPYVQGNEQFF.

On this clonotype itself: Possible read error: a much larger clone is one base away. The V gene is TRBV7-9, the J gene TRBJ2-7, with a possible D match to TRBD2 (5 bases). Germline V gene sequence: CDR1 SEHNR, CDR2 FQNEAQ (reference sequence). This CDR3 spans 12 amino acids. V lost 8 bases and J 2 bases, leaving 10 bases between the germline ends. The CDR3 DNA reads as TGTGCCAGCGAAGGGAGCACCTACGAGCAGTACTTC. Its translation: CASEGSTYEQYF.

The chain carries TRBV29-1 and TRBJ1-2; no clear D gene. With 1 base removed from V and 4 bases from J, the gap between germline ends came to 13 bases. The CDR3 runs to 14 residues. The germline V gene has CDR1 SQVTM and CDR2 ANQGSEA. DNA for the CDR3: TGCAGCGTTGAAGTTCCCCCAGCCAGCTATGGCTACACCTTC. Encoded protein: CSVEVPPASYGYTF.

V usage is TRBV12-3 or TRBV12-4 and J usage is TRBJ2-7; unclear D gene. The CDR3 extends over 14 amino acids. Between the trimmed V and J ends, which lost 3 bases and 2 bases, there was a span of 11 bases. CDR3 DNA sequence: TGTGCCAGCAGTTTTTTCGCGCCTACCTACGAGCAGTACTTC. Translating gives CASSFFAPTYEQYF.

This clonotype was seen only a few times. The CDR3 nucleotides read TGTGCCAGCAGCCAGCAACCGGGACTTAAATCAGATACGCAGTATTTT. Protein product: CASSQQPGLKSDTQYF. The chain is built from TRBV14 and TRBJ2-3; the D gene is possibly TRBD2 (6 bases). The CDR3 contains 16 residues. Germline CDR1 reads SGHDN; CDR2 reads FVKESK. Trimming shortened V by 3 bases and J by 4 bases, and 17 bases separated the two germline ends. The whole variable domain, filled in from reference TRBV14 and TRBJ2-3, reads EAGVTQFPSHSVIEKGQTVTLRCDPISGHDNLYWYRRVMGKEIKFLLHFVKESKQDESGMPNNRFLAERTGGTYSTLKVQPAELEDSGVYFCASSQQPGLKSDTQYFGPGTRLTVL.

This clonotype showed up many times. V is TRBV29-1 and J is TRBJ2-2; a weak D match, TRBD1 (5 bases). The CDR3 loop spans 15 amino acids. CDR1 is SQVTM and CDR2 is ANQGSEA in the germline V gene. V was cut by 4 bases and J by 0 bases, with 12 bases left in between. In DNA, the CDR3 is TGCAGCGTTGGGGGCGGAACCCCGAACACCGGGGAGCTGTTTTTT. As protein: CSVGGGTPNTGELFF.

This sequence joins TRBV19 and TRBJ1-5; 9 nucleotides agree with TRBD1. The germline V gene has CDR1 LNHDA and CDR2 SQIVND (reference sequence). The trim removed 5 bases at V and 1 base at J, leaving 9 bases unmatched. This CDR3 contains 17 residues. The CDR3: CASSVATGGGSNQPQHF. As DNA, the CDR3 is TGTGCCAGTAGTGTCGCGACAGGGGGAGGAAGCAATCAGCCCCAGCATTTT.

V usage is TRBV6-1 and J usage is TRBJ2-3; 10 bases map to TRBD1. Losses at the gene ends were 4 bases for V and 4 bases for J; bases not matched to a gene: 5. CDR1 MNHNS and CDR2 SASEGT come from the germline V gene. The CDR3 is 15 amino acids. Here the CDR3 DNA reads TGTGCCAGCAGTGCCCGGGACAGGGGTTCAGATACGCAGTATTTT. It specifies CASSARDRGSDTQYF.

This rearrangement joins TRBV19 to TRBJ2-1; tentatively, D is TRBD2 (6 bases). Germline V lookup: CDR1 LNHDA, CDR2 SQIVND (reference sequence). The CDR3 contains 15 residues. Trimming removed 4 bases at V and 6 bases at J, with 16 bases between. The CDR3 is CASSNGPGGSNEQFF. The CDR3 DNA reads TGTGCCAGTAGTAACGGCCCTGGAGGGTCCAATGAGCAGTTCTTC.

This clonotype was detected only a few times. CDR3 sequence: CASSMEVNQPQHF. The CDR3 DNA reads TGTGCCAGTAGTATGGAGGTTAATCAGCCCCAGCATTTT. The chain recombines TRBV19 with TRBJ1-5, with no clear D. Germline-derived CDR1 and CDR2 are LNHDA and SQIVND (reference sequence). The CDR3 consists of 13 residues. The V end lost 3 bases, the J end lost 4 bases, and 7 bases lay between the germline ends.

Many counts were recorded for this clonotype. The chain's CDR3 is CSVGLAGAYEQYF. In DNA, the CDR3 is TGCAGCGTGGGACTAGCGGGAGCCTACGAGCAGTACTTC. J is TRBJ2-7 and V is TRBV29-1, with 14 bases matching TRBD2. Germline V gene lookup returns CDR1 SQVTM and CDR2 ANQGSEA. V was pared by 6 bases and J by 2 bases, with 0 bases of the junction left unmatched. The CDR3 is 13 amino acids.

V is TRBV27 and J is TRBJ2-7, with D possibly TRBD1 on 5 matching bases. This CDR3 spans 17 amino acids. V lost 7 bases, J lost 2 bases, and 24 bases lay in between. Germline CDR1 is MNHEY and CDR2 is SMNVEV (reference sequence). The CDR3 here is CASTSFPGGAGAYEQYF. The CDR3 region has the DNA TGTGCCAGCACCAGTTTTCCAGGTGGGGCAGGCGCCTACGAGCAGTACTTC.

The rearrangement links TRBV29-1 to TRBJ2-1, with unresolved D. Germline V CDR1 and CDR2: SQVTM, ANQGSEA. The CDR3 covers 13 residues. Between the trimmed V and J ends, which lost 5 bases and 7 bases, there was a span of 15 bases. The CDR3 DNA is TGCAGCGTTCATACTGGACCATGGAATGAGCAGTTCTTC. The encoded protein is CSVHTGPWNEQFF.

This clonotype was counted between two and nine times. The CDR3: CASSADRNPGNTIYF. CDR3 nucleotides: TGTGCCAGCAGCGCCGACAGAAACCCTGGAAACACCATATATTTT. The chain joins TRBV7-9 to TRBJ1-3, with a weak D call TRBD1 (5 bases). V was clipped by 5 bases and J by 2 bases, with 13 bases between them. Germline V gives CDR1 SEHNR, CDR2 FQNEAQ (reference sequence). This CDR3 is built from 15 residues.

V and J are TRBV18 and TRBJ1-6, with 7 positions matching TRBD1. This CDR3 comprises 14 residues. With 3 bases clipped from V and 7 bases from J, the junction kept 3 bases outside the gene matches. Germline values: CDR1 KGHSH, CDR2 LQKENI. This CDR3 is CASSPRDSNSPLHF. The DNA for the CDR3 is TGTGCCAGCTCACCCCGGGACAGCAATTCACCCCTCCACTTT.

This clonotype was detected many times. The chain combines TRBV29-1 with TRBJ1-4; weak D call: TRBD1 (6 bases). V shed 5 bases and J shed 11 bases, with 15 bases lying between them. CDR1 SQVTM and CDR2 ANQGSEA come from the germline V gene. This CDR3 is 12 amino acids long. The CDR3 nucleotides are TGCAGCGTTCAGGGGACAAGAGAGAAACTGTTTTTT. Translating gives CSVQGTREKLFF. Full variable domain (missing parts from reference TRBV29-1 and TRBJ1-4): SAVISQKPSRDICQRGTSLTIQCQVDSQVTMMFWYRQQPGQSLTLIATANQGSEATYESGFVIDKFPISRPNLTFSTLTVSNMSPEDSSIYLCSVQGTREKLFFGSGTQLSVL.

Many counts were recorded for this clonotype. This chain joins TRBV5-1 and TRBJ2-7; 7 nucleotides align to TRBD1. Losses at the gene ends were 0 bases for V and 6 bases for J; bases not matched to a gene: 6. The CDR3 loop spans 14 amino acids. CDR1 and CDR2 (germline): SGHRS, YFSETQ. The CDR3 DNA reads TGCGCCAGCAGCTTGGTTAGGGGGCAGTTCGAGCAGTACTTC. Amino acids: CASSLVRGQFEQYF. The whole variable domain, filled in from reference TRBV5-1 and TRBJ2-7, reads KAGVTQTPRYLIKTRGQQVTLSCSPISGHRSVSWYQQTPGQGLQFLFEYFSETQRNKGNFPGRFSGRQFSNSRSEMNVSTLELGDSALYLCASSLVRGQFEQYFGPGTRLTVT.

This chain uses TRBV10-1 with TRBJ2-7; 7 nucleotides align to TRBD1. Germline assignment: CDR1 WNHNN and CDR2 SYGVQD (reference sequence). V shed 1 base and J 3 bases; nucleotides not matched to a gene: 6. CDR3 length equals 15 residues. In DNA form, the CDR3 reads TGCGCCAGCAGTGAGTTGAGACAGGGTCTCTACGAGCAGTACTTC. Its translation: CASSELRQGLYEQYF.